The 5 T cell receptor beta chains listed next were all sequenced from one sample in a study of shared clonotypes between healthy human individuals. Generated by immunoSEQ multiplex PCR, the TCRdb table keeps only in-frame clones and is missing some. The sample carries approximately 1,500,000 clones, roughly 96% recorded once. The sequenced material came from naive CD4+ T cells sorted from blood. The subset here: CD45RA+ positively selected. The receptor source for this set is a man younger than 45 in good health.

J is TRBJ2-3 and V is TRBV5-5; 7 positions match TRBD2. The trim removed 2 bases at V and 1 base at J, leaving 10 bases unmatched. This CDR3 comprises 17 residues. The V gene's germline CDR1 is SGHKS and CDR2 YYEKEE (reference sequence). CDR3: CASSLYPGLAGTDTQYF. The CDR3 nucleotides are TGTGCCAGCAGCTTATACCCCGGGCTAGCGGGCACAGATACGCAGTATTTT.

This clone was detected only once. The chain links TRBV5-1 to TRBJ2-3, with D unresolved. The CDR3 spans 14 residues. The germline gives CDR1 SGHRS, CDR2 YFSETQ. Between the trimmed V and J ends, which lost 0 bases and 5 bases, there was a span of 10 bases. DNA of the CDR3: TGCGCCAGCAGCTTGGTAGGGAATAGAGATACGCAGTATTTT. This codes for CASSLVGNRDTQYF.

This chain connects TRBV11-2 to TRBJ2-7; a weak D match, TRBD2 (5 bases). The length of the CDR3 is 15 residues. Trimming shortened V by 3 bases and J by 7 bases, and 19 bases separated the two germline ends. Germline lookup yields CDR1 SGHAT and CDR2 FQNNGV. CDR3 sequence reads: CASSLGDTGFGEQYF. The CDR3, as DNA: TGTGCCAGCAGCTTGGGAGACACGGGCTTTGGGGAGCAGTACTTC.

The rearrangement uses TRBV7-8 and TRBJ2-4; D is unclear. V was pared by 1 base and J by 0 bases, with 10 bases between. The CDR3 contains 16 residues. Germline loops: CDR1 SGHVS, CDR2 FQNEAQ. CDR3 sequence: CASSLDFAIAKNIQYF. CDR3 coding DNA: TGTGCCAGCAGCTTAGATTTCGCTATAGCCAAAAACATTCAGTACTTC.

This clone has more than one count but fewer than ten. This chain connects TRBV7-9 to TRBJ2-7; 10 bases map to TRBD1. Germline V lookup: CDR1 SEHNR, CDR2 FQNEAQ (reference sequence). There are 14 residues in the CDR3. The trim removed 4 bases at V and 4 bases at J, leaving 4 bases unmatched. The CDR3 coding sequence is TGTGCCAGCAGCTGGGGGACAGGGGTATACGAGCAGTACTTC. Translation gives CASSWGTGVYEQYF.